This TCR beta chain originates from a study of T-cell reconstitution after alpha-beta-depleted transplantation in children. Turning to this clonotype: One end of the junction varies from germline; a read error may be responsible.

The CDR3 length is 18 residues. Germline CDR1 is SGHVS and CDR2 is FQNEAQ. Using unique molecular identifiers, the investigators prepared the TCRbeta library. TCRdb reprocessed the PCR reads with MiXCR, giving one entry per CDR3 protein. Of some 200,000 distinct CDR3 sequences in the sample, less than 8% were seen once. Sequenced here: PBMCs from the stem cell graft donor, sampled from the stem cell graft. The chain couples TRBV7-8 to TRBJ2-4; 7 bases map to TRBD1. The receptor was derived from a human donor who donated a stem cell graft to a child with Wiskott-Aldrich syndrome. CDR3 residues: CASSGDRFRALAENIQYF. In nucleotides, the CDR3 is TGTGCCAGCAGCGGGGACAGATTCAGAGCTCTAGCCGAAAACATTCAGTACTTC.